The rows below give T cell receptor beta chains drawn from one sample of a study of early T cells in non-severe SARS-CoV-2 infection. TCRdb analysed the 5' RACE reads with MiXCR anew, one entry per CDR3 protein. The sample lists 80,000 to 95,000 distinct CDR3 sequences, around 15% occurring once. The sequencing input was whole blood. The receptors stem from an adult who was a healthcare worker with PCR-confirmed SARS-CoV-2 infection or an uninfected control (not recorded which). The CDR3 runs from the conserved cysteine through the conserved F or W. D genes are given only for firm matches. Clone size, where shown, is once, few, many, or a class for clones that have expanded.

D	V	J	size	CDR3	DNA
TRBD2	TRBV7-2	TRBJ2-3	few	CASSSSGGGALTQYF	TGTGCCAGCAGCTCCTCTGGCGGGGGGGCCCTTACGCAGTATTTT
NA	TRBV29-1	TRBJ1-2	few	CSVDVYEGYTF	TGCAGCGTTGATGTTTACGAGGGCTACACCTTC
TRBD1	TRBV7-3	TRBJ2-4	NA	CASSPDRAGNIQYF	TGTGCCAGCAGCCCAGACAGGGCAGGAAACATTCAGTACTTC
TRBD2	TRBV7-3	TRBJ2-2	few	CASSLPGGRNTGELFF	TGTGCCAGCAGCCTCCCCGGCGGGAGGAACACCGGGGAGCTGTTTTTT
TRBD2	TRBV18	TRBJ2-1	few	CASSPLAGEPYNEQFF	TGTGCCAGCTCTCCGTTAGCGGGGGAACCCTACAATGAGCAGTTCTTC
TRBD1	TRBV19	TRBJ2-7	few	CASSRGQGTYEQYF	TGTGCCAGTAGCCGGGGACAGGGCACCTACGAGCAGTACTTC
NA	TRBV7-2	TRBJ2-7	NA	CASSLVHGSSYEQYF	TGTGCCAGCAGCTTGGTGCACGGGAGCTCCTACGAGCAGTACTTC
TRBD1	TRBV20-1	TRBJ1-5	few	CSASLDRVIDQPQHF	TGCAGTGCTAGCCTGGACAGGGTAATTGATCAGCCCCAGCATTTT
NA	TRBV15	TRBJ1-6	few	CATSREGGTWNSPLHF	TGTGCCACCAGCAGAGAAGGAGGGACGTGGAATTCACCCCTCCACTTT
NA	TRBV30	TRBJ2-3	few	CAWSNKDTQYF	TGTGCCTGGAGTAATAAGGATACGCAGTATTTT
NA	TRBV29-1	TRBJ1-1	NA	CSVVARANTEAFF	TGCAGCGTTGTGGCCAGGGCGAACACTGAAGCTTTCTTT
NA	TRBV5-1	TRBJ2-7	NA	CASSLYPGEQYF	TGCGCCAGCAGCTTGTATCCGGGTGAGCAGTACTTC
TRBD1	TRBV20-1	TRBJ2-7	NA	CSARLDRVGNYEQYF	TGCAGTGCTAGATTGGACAGGGTGGGGAACTACGAGCAGTACTTC
NA	TRBV28	TRBJ1-2	NA	CASSPTVAGGYTF	TGTGCCAGCAGTCCGACGGTCGCGGGTGGCTACACCTTC
TRBD1	TRBV4-1	TRBJ1-2	NA	CASSHRDRGLNYGYTF	TGCGCCAGCAGCCATAGGGACAGGGGGCTAAACTATGGCTACACCTTC
TRBD1	TRBV29-1	TRBJ1-5	many	CSVATGGRNQPQHF	TGCAGCGTTGCGACAGGGGGTCGCAATCAGCCCCAGCATTTT